This T cell receptor beta chain comes out of a study of blood T cell repertoires in COVID-19. Study at large: Sample material is recorded as cDNA or gDNA derived from T cells, B-cell-depleted T cells, or PBMCs.

This CDR3 region has 20 residues. V dropped 5 bases and J dropped 2; count of bases not matched to a gene: 14. CDR1 MNHEY and CDR2 SMNVEV come from the germline V gene (reference sequence). Sequenced by immunoSEQ multiplex PCR; TCRdb stores in-frame clones only, minus some. Among about 400,000 clones listed, roughly 88% were seen once. The source of this sequence is a woman in her 30s with acute COVID-19. Sample: PBMCs or T cells enriched from blood (not recorded which). The J gene is TRBJ2-3, the V gene TRBV27; the match to TRBD2 covers 15 bases. CDR3 DNA sequence: TGTGCCAGCAGTGCAGACAAGCCGGGACTAGCGGGGGGTTTCACAGATACGCAGTATTTT. Protein sequence: CASSADKPGLAGGFTDTQYF.